These 13 T cell receptor beta chains came from one sample sequenced in a study of T cells after yellow fever vaccination. TCRdb independently ran MiXCR on the 5' RACE reads; one entry per CDR3 protein. The sample holds some 100,000 distinct CDR3 sequences, more than 7.5% seen once. The sequenced sample was CD8+ T cells not binding an NS4B(214-222) dextramer, sorted from PBMCs, obtained roughly 14 days after the first yellow fever vaccination. These receptors were taken from a man between 18 and 29 years old who received the YFV17D yellow fever vaccine.

This clonotype came up a few times. The chain employs TRBV27 and TRBJ1-1, with D uncertain. Germline V gene data show CDR1 as MNHEY and CDR2 as SMNVEV (reference sequence). This CDR3 contains 12 residues. V lost 6 bases and J 7 bases, leaving 12 bases between the germline ends. The CDR3 nucleotides are TGTGCCAGCAGCTATGGGCGGGGTGAAGCTTTCTTT. Translated: CASSYGRGEAFF.

This clonotype turned up a few times. Germline is not matched at one junction end, which may reflect a read error. The J gene is TRBJ1-4, the V gene TRBV4-3; no reliable D call. The germline V gene encodes CDR1 LGHNA and CDR2 YSLEER. This CDR3 is built from 14 residues. DNA for the CDR3: TGCGCCAGCAGCCAAGTACCCGGGAATGACAAACTGTTTTTT. Amino acid sequence: CASSQVPGNDKLFF.

This clonotype was picked up a small number of times. The V gene is TRBV7-3, the J gene TRBJ1-1; D is ambiguous. This CDR3 region has 16 residues. The germline V gene encodes CDR1 SGHTA and CDR2 FQGTGA. V was clipped by 2 bases and J by 0 bases, with 13 bases between them. The CDR3 spells CASSLAPGDLNTEAFF. The CDR3 coding sequence is TGTGCCAGCAGCTTAGCCCCCGGAGATTTGAACACTGAAGCTTTCTTT.

This clonotype was picked up a small number of times. This rearrangement joins TRBV29-1 to TRBJ1-2; D not certain. V was trimmed by 7 bases and J by 4 bases, leaving 13 bases between them. Germline V lookup: CDR1 SQVTM, CDR2 ANQGSEA. CDR3 length: 12 residues. The CDR3 spells CSARVGRYGYTF. CDR3 coding DNA: TGCAGCGCTCGCGTTGGCCGCTATGGCTACACCTTC.

The CDR3 DNA sequence: TGTGCCAGCAGACGGACTAGCGGGAGCTCCTACGAGCAGTACTTC. Translation: CASRRTSGSSYEQYF. The chain couples TRBV13 to TRBJ2-7, with 13 positions matching TRBD2. CDR1 PRHDT and CDR2 FYEKMQ come from the germline V gene (reference sequence). V lost 6 bases, J lost 0 bases, and 2 bases stayed unmatched. CDR3 size: 15 residues. The variable domain in full, completed from reference TRBV13 and TRBJ2-7, reads AAGVIQSPRHLIKEKRETATLKCYPIPRHDTVYWYQQGPGQDPQFLISFYEKMQSDKGSIPDRFSAQQFSDYHSELNMSSLELGDSALYFCASRRTSGSSYEQYFGPGTRLTVT.

This clonotype was observed a handful of times. The chain is built from TRBV4-1 and TRBJ1-2, with D perhaps TRBD1 (5 bases). The V gene lost 0 bases and the J gene lost 5 bases, with 10 bases spanning the gap. Germline CDR1 reads MGHRA; CDR2 reads YSYEKL. The CDR3 is made up of 14 amino acids. CDR3 DNA: TGCGCCAGCAGCCAAGAAAAAGGGGTGTATGGCTACACCTTC. Amino acid sequence: CASSQEKGVYGYTF.

V is TRBV20-1 and J is TRBJ2-2, with 15 bases aligning to TRBD2. CDR3 size: 16 residues. Germline assignment: CDR1 DFQATT and CDR2 SNEGSKA (reference sequence). Unmatched junction bases numbered 9, after V lost 8 bases and J lost 5 bases. The CDR3 sequence is CSPYRTSGGVTGELFF. The CDR3 DNA follows: TGCAGTCCCTACCGGACTAGCGGGGGGGTAACCGGGGAGCTGTTTTTT.

This clonotype has ten or more counts. This rearrangement joins TRBV20-1 to TRBJ2-1; 11 nucleotides agree with TRBD2. Germline lookup yields CDR1 DFQATT and CDR2 SNEGSKA (reference sequence). J lost 5 bases, V lost 4 bases, and 7 bases had no gene match. The CDR3 contains 15 residues. The CDR3 nucleotides read TGCAGTGCTACCATAGCGGGGGGGAACAACAATGAGCAGTTCTTC. It codes for CSATIAGGNNNEQFF.

This clonotype was counted only a few times. The chain is built from TRBV28 and TRBJ1-5; D remains unclear. The CDR3 has 15 amino acids. Per germline, CDR1 MDHEN and CDR2 SYDVKM. The V end lost 2 bases, the J end lost 3 bases, and 11 bases lay between the germline ends. CDR3 sequence reads: CASSLMAVNNQPQHF. For the CDR3, the DNA is TGTGCCAGCAGTTTAATGGCCGTAAACAATCAGCCCCAGCATTTT.

The sample holds a few counts of this clonotype. V usage is TRBV6-5 and J usage is TRBJ2-1; D assignment may be TRBD1 or TRBD2 (6 bases each). Trimming removed 0 bases from V and 9 bases from J, with 12 bases in between. This CDR3 spans 14 amino acids. CDR1 is MNHEY, CDR2 SVGAGI, per germline. This CDR3 reads CASSYSSGGAEQFF. DNA for the CDR3: TGTGCCAGCAGTTACTCCTCCGGGGGCGCTGAGCAGTTCTTC.

The rearrangement joins TRBV7-3 to TRBJ2-1, with TRBD1 matching 11 bases. The CDR3 has 18 residues. Losses at the gene ends were 0 bases for V and 4 bases for J; bases not matched to a gene: 8. Germline CDR1 and CDR2: SGHTA and FQGTGA. The CDR3 region has the DNA TGTGCCAGCAGCTTAACTATAAGGACAGGGGGCGCTTACAATGAGCAGTTCTTC. This encodes CASSLTIRTGGAYNEQFF.

This clonotype has only a few counts. V usage is TRBV2 and J usage is TRBJ1-5; tentatively, D is TRBD1 (5 bases). Per the germline V gene, CDR1 is SNHLY and CDR2 is FYNNEI. Trimming took 6 bases from V and 8 from J, leaving 14 bases between them. The CDR3 sequence is 13 residues long. The CDR3 sequence: CASRGGSGEPQHF. CDR3 DNA sequence: TGTGCCAGCAGGGGGGGGTCCGGAGAGCCCCAGCATTTT. Looking up the rest from reference TRBV2 and TRBJ1-5 gives the full variable domain: EPEVTQTPSHQVTQMGQEVILRCVPISNHLYFYWYRQILGQKVEFLVSFYNNEISEKSEIFDDQFSVERPDGSNFTLKIRSTKLEDSAMYFCASRGGSGEPQHFGDGTRLSIL.

This clonotype was counted only a few times. The rearrangement links TRBV27 to TRBJ2-1; D remains ambiguous. Trimming took 0 bases from V and 5 from J, leaving 5 bases between them. Per germline, CDR1 MNHEY and CDR2 SMNVEV (reference sequence). There are 13 residues in the CDR3. The CDR3 sequence: CASSLSADNEQFF. The DNA for the CDR3 is TGTGCCAGCAGTTTATCGGCAGACAATGAGCAGTTCTTC.